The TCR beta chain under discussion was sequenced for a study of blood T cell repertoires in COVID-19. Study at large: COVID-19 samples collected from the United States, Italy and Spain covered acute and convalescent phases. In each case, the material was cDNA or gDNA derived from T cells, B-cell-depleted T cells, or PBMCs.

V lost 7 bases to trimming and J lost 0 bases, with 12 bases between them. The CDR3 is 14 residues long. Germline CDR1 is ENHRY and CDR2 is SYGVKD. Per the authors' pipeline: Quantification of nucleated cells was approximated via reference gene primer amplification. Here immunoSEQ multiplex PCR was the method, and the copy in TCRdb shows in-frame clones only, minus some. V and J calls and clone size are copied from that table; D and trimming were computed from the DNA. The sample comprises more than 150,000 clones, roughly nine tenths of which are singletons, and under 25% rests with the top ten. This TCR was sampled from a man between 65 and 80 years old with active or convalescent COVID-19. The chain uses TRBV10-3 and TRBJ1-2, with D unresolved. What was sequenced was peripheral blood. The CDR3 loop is CAINTPGANYGYTF. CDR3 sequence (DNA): TGTGCCATCAACACACCCGGAGCTAACTATGGCTACACCTTC.